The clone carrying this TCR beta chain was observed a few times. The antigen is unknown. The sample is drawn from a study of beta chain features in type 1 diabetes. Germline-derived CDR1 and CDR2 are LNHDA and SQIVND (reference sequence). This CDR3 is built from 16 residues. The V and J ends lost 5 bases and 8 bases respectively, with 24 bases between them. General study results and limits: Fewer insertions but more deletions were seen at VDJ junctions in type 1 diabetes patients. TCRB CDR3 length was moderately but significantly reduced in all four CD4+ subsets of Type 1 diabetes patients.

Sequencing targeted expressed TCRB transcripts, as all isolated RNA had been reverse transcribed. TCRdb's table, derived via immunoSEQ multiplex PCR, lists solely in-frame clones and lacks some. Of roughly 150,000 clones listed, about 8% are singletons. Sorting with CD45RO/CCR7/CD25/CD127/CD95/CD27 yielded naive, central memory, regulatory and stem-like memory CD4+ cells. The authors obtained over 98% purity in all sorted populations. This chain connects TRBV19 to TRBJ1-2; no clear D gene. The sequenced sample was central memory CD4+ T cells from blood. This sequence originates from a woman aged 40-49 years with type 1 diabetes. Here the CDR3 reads CASSAEARGSTGGYTF. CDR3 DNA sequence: TGTGCCAGTAGTGCCGAGGCCCGAGGCAGCACGGGAGGCTACACCTTC.